This T cell receptor beta chain is from a study of shared clonotypes between healthy human individuals (dated by TCRdb to between 2020 and 2021). For the wider study: The cohort comprised two women and three men aged 18 to 49 years. For each donor, three plates each were used for CD4 naive and CD4 memory, two plates were used for CD8 naive, and one plate was used for CD8 memory. Leukapheresis yielded between about 0.85 and 10 billion PBMCs per donor. To increase sequencing depth and limit assay-specific biases, different laboratories used diverse techniques to prepare libraries and sequence TCR repertoires. To estimate repertoire size and how much clonotype sharing occurs between individuals, the study deeply sequenced the blood TCR repertoires of several healthy adults. Here is what the overall study found, with its caveats: Higher generation probabilities were observed for clonotypes shared by all four sorted-subset donors than for non-shared clonotypes. Even with the large sequencing depth, rarefaction of the sorted-subset datasets indicated that sequencing was incomplete. Sampling was restricted to blood, and TCR repertoires in tissue are likely to differ from TCR repertoires in blood. Estimated clonotype richness was generally larger for naive than for memory subsets. Because the study included only a small number of donors, the genetic and exposure-history diversity represented was limited. Pairwise subsampling indicated that sequencing depth was expected to affect the degree of clonotype sharing among donors. Around 5.4% of naive CD4, 3.5% of naive CD8, about 2.4% of memory CD4, and about 0.4% of memory CD8 clonotypes were shared across a few donors.

Using the deep immunoSEQ assay, multiplex PCR amplified TCR CDR3 regions from genomic DNA. Extracted genomic DNA from each cell subset was spread evenly across all wells of several immunoSEQ 96-well plates, with each plate serving as a replicate. For sorted subsets, approximately 210 ng of genomic DNA, equivalent to some 30,000 T cell genomes, went into each replicate PCR. Purified libraries were measured with a Qubit 3.0 fluorometer, size-checked on a Bioanalyzer 2100, and measured again with the KAPA Library Quantification kit. Every immunoSEQ 96-well plate was sequenced on a separate single-read 150-cycle Illumina NextSeq 550 flow cell. Per the authors' processing: Because the immunoSEQ output included only junctional sequences and no quality scores, the filtering could not be the same as the filtering used for full-length reads. To assign V/J genes and CDR3, sequences were annotated against IMGT germline references using PyIR, a Python wrapper for IgBLAST v1.9. Reads were filtered out if the reads had weak V/J assignments (E-value above 1e-6), no CDR3, stop codons, out-of-frame junctions, or ambiguous translated residues. A V3J clonotype was defined by an identical inferred V gene, J gene, and CDR3 amino acid sequence. The percentage overlap between two repertoires was calculated by dividing the number of shared unique clonotypes by the size of the smaller repertoire. Repertoire richness was assessed with RTK rarefaction, the Chao1 estimator, and Recon v2.1 estimates of unobserved clonotypes. OLGA was used to compute generation probabilities for all TCRbeta clonotypes that the gDNA method yielded from several donors. TCRdb mirrors the immuneACCESS table, restricted to in-frame sequences. Some clones are absent from its copies; in checked studies, under half trace to an unresolved V gene, and the reason for the others is unknown. V, J and clone size derive from that table, while D and trimming were established from the DNA sequence. The sample table contains about 520,000 clones; only one count was recorded for roughly 95% of them. About 0.068% of the sample lies in the top ten.

The donors were healthy, HIV-negative adults with no recently reported acute infections or vaccinations. Every donor was a Caucasian adult living in Nashville, Tennessee, USA. CD4+ T cells were enriched by magnetic negative selection; naive cells were then positively selected on CD45RA, and the negative fraction formed the memory subset. After blood collection by leukapheresis, PBMCs were isolated using Ficoll-Histopaque density gradient centrifugation and then cryopreserved in the vapor phase of liquid nitrogen. Analytical flow cytometry was used to check the purity and quantity of every magnetically sorted T cell population. Genomic DNA was isolated from each sorted fraction and quantified by UV absorbance on a Nanodrop 2000c. As encoded in the germline V gene, CDR1 is SGHRS while CDR2 is YFSETQ. V is reduced by 0 bases and J by 4 bases, leaving a spacing of 9 bases between them. Reading from cysteine to phenylalanine, the CDR3 counts 14 amino acids. Only the CDR3 DNA stays, 42 bases, in frame from base 1.

The count of this clone is one. Its antigen is still unknown. Base qualities were left out, and no much larger clone turns up one base away. The receptor's source is a young woman in good health. Sequenced material: naive CD4+ T cells sorted from blood. This specimen's cell subset or site label, interpreted: CD45RA+ positively selected. The rearranged segments are TRBV5-1 and TRBJ2-3, and the D gene may be TRBD2, 6 bases matching. The CDR3 here reads CASSLAGEADTQYF. Here is the DNA: TGCGCCAGCAGCTTGGCGGGAGAGGCAGATACGCAGTATTTT.